The next 7 T cell receptor beta chains were all read from a single sample in a study of T-cell memory formation after mild COVID-19. A single record per CDR3 protein comes from TCRdb applying MiXCR to the 5' RACE reads. This table has around 500,000 distinct CDR3 sequences, around a sixth appearing once. Sequenced: PBMCs or a T cell subset sorted from them (not recorded which). The receptors were gathered from an adult woman who had mild COVID-19 (a few samples of this study predate the infection). Cell type and time point are not known.

V is TRBV2 and J is TRBJ1-6; 8 bases fit TRBD1. The ends lost 6 bases at V and 5 bases at J; junction bases unmatched: 9. This CDR3 has 16 amino acids. The germline V gene has CDR1 SNHLY and CDR2 FYNNEI. The DNA for the CDR3 is TGTGCCAGCAGCCTACAGGGGGTTAAACATAATTCACCCCTCCACTTT. The encoded protein is CASSLQGVKHNSPLHF.

In DNA, the CDR3 is TGTGCCAGCAGCTCCGGACTAGCACTTACCTACGAGCAGTACTTC. Protein: CASSSGLALTYEQYF. This rearrangement joins TRBV5-4 to TRBJ2-7; TRBD2 agrees at 8 bases. V lost 3 bases, J lost 2 bases, and 7 bases stayed unmatched. The CDR3 is 15 residues long. Germline V CDR1 and CDR2: SGHNT, YYREEE (reference sequence).

The V and J genes are TRBV5-1 and TRBJ1-1, with no clear D. V was clipped by 0 bases and J by 4 bases, with 13 bases between them. Per the germline V gene, CDR1 is SGHRS and CDR2 is YFSETQ. CDR3 size: 15 residues. CDR3 residues: CASSLEARSLTEAFF. The CDR3 DNA sequence: TGCGCCAGCAGCTTGGAGGCCCGGTCACTCACTGAAGCTTTCTTT.

The chain joins TRBV18 to TRBJ1-4; 9 bases agree with TRBD1. Germline loops: CDR1 KGHSH, CDR2 LQKENI. The V gene end was trimmed by 5 bases and the J gene end by 8 bases; junction bases not matched to a gene: 9. The CDR3 contains 15 residues. CDR3 loop: CASSLLQGAEEKLFF. Written as DNA, the CDR3 is TGTGCCAGCTCATTACTACAGGGGGCGGAGGAAAAACTGTTTTTT.

This clonotype came up a few times. The chain links TRBV25-1 to TRBJ2-7, with 9 bases fitting TRBD1. With V trimmed by 7 bases and J by 7 bases, 14 bases remained unmatched. Germline V CDR1 and CDR2: MGHDK, SYGVNS. This CDR3 has 15 residues. The DNA of the CDR3 is TGTGCCAGCACAGAACAGGGGGCGATTTCTGGGGAGCAGTACTTC. Translating it yields CASTEQGAISGEQYF.

Many counts were recorded for this clonotype. The chain carries TRBV29-1 and TRBJ2-5; 9 nucleotides agree with TRBD2. The CDR3 is 14 residues long. Germline CDR1 and CDR2: SQVTM and ANQGSEA. The trim removed 4 bases at V and 3 bases at J, leaving 6 bases unmatched. CDR3 nucleotide sequence: TGCAGCGTTGCGGCTAGCGGGGAAAAAGAGACCCAGTACTTC. Its protein is CSVAASGEKETQYF.

This clonotype was found a few times. V gene TRBV29-1 combines with J gene TRBJ2-5; 8 nucleotides match TRBD1. The CDR3 length is 13 residues. Germline-derived CDR1 and CDR2 are SQVTM and ANQGSEA. Germline trimming cut 2 bases from V and 5 bases from J; bases unmatched to any gene: 4. CDR3 region: CSVEIQGVETQYF. The CDR3 nucleotides read TGCAGCGTTGAAATACAGGGGGTCGAGACCCAGTACTTC.